The text below deals with one TCR beta chain. The data are from a study of blood T cell repertoires in COVID-19. Data came from immunoSEQ multiplex PCR; TCRdb stores just in-frame clones and leaves some out. Among about 220,000 clones listed, over 75% were seen once. The CDR3 has 15 residues. CDR1 and CDR2 from the germline V gene are SGHRS and YFSETQ. The J segment lost 2 bases and the V segment lost 2 bases, leaving 1 base of the junction unmatched. The sequence was obtained from an older woman who had recovered from COVID-19. This chain connects TRBV5-1 to TRBJ1-2, with TRBD1 matching 12 bases. Input material: PBMCs or T cells enriched from blood (not recorded which). The CDR3 DNA is TGCGCCAGCAGCTTCGGGACAGGGGGCAACTATGGCTACACCTTC. This encodes CASSFGTGGNYGYTF.